The sample holds many counts of the clone carrying this T cell receptor (beta chain). The TCRbeta library incorporated unique molecular identifiers. TCRdb re-called the PCR reads with MiXCR, one entry per CDR3 protein. The sample shows 250,000 to 300,000 distinct CDR3 sequences, 9.9% of them seen only once. The entry originates in a study of T-cell reconstitution after alpha-beta-depleted transplantation in children. Trimming pared 7 bases from V and 2 bases from J, leaving 11 bases between. The CDR3 totals 13 residues. The material was PBMCs from the stem cell graft donor, obtained from the stem cell graft. The rearrangement links TRBV12-3 or TRBV12-4 to TRBJ1-1; D gene unclear. The receptor comes from a human donor who donated a stem cell graft to a child with SCID. The CDR3 protein is CASTRWTNTEAFF. The CDR3 nucleotides are TGTGCCAGCACCCGATGGACTAACACTGAAGCTTTCTTT.